Below are 27 T cell receptor beta chains sequenced from a single sample in a study of a mutant IDH1 vaccine in newly diagnosed glioma. Sequencing used immunoSEQ multiplex PCR; TCRdb keeps in-frame clones, though not all of them. The data contain some 60,000 clones, around 86% of them singletons. The time point: week 47, end of study. It was 300 ug of mutant IDH1 20-mer peptide that made up each vaccine dose, given with topical imiquimod. Which antigens these TCRs recognize remains unknown. The sequencing used PBMCs, collected from a glioma patient whose treatment included an IDH1 peptide vaccine. The receptors shown here come from a woman between 50 and 59 years old with glioma.

This clone was detected only a few times. The chain is built from TRBV7-2 and TRBJ2-7; D unclear. Deletions cut 5 bases from V and 0 bases from J, with 8 bases between. Germline V gene sequence: CDR1 SGHTA, CDR2 FQGNSA. The CDR3 spans 13 residues. CDR3 region: CASSRDGSYEQYF. The CDR3 DNA reads as TGTGCCAGCAGCCGAGACGGCTCCTACGAGCAGTACTTC.

The rearrangement joins TRBV14 to TRBJ1-6; perhaps TRBD1 as D (5 bases). The V and J ends lost 4 bases and 0 bases respectively, with 13 bases between them. The CDR3 is 17 amino acids. The germline CDR1 and CDR2 sequences are SGHDN and FVKESK. CDR3 nucleotide sequence: TGTGCCAGCAGCCTTGGGACTCTAAGCTCCTATAATTCACCCCTCCACTTT. This gives the protein CASSLGTLSSYNSPLHF.

This clone was seen only once. V usage is TRBV6-5 and J usage is TRBJ1-3; D remains ambiguous. The CDR3 is made up of 14 amino acids. Germline V gene sequence: CDR1 MNHEY, CDR2 SVGAGI. Trimming pared 5 bases from V and 1 base from J, leaving 9 bases between. The CDR3 here is CASSGRGSGNTIYF. CDR3 in DNA: TGTGCCAGCAGTGGTAGAGGTTCTGGAAACACCATATATTTT.

The chain links TRBV10-3 to TRBJ2-7; tentative D call: TRBD1 (6 bases). The germline gives CDR1 ENHRY, CDR2 SYGVKD. Trimming took 3 bases from V and 4 from J, leaving 13 bases between them. The CDR3 is 14 amino acids. The CDR3 protein is CAISDLKGTYEQYF. CDR3 DNA sequence: TGTGCCATCAGTGATTTAAAGGGGACATACGAGCAGTACTTC.

The rearrangement links TRBV5-4 to TRBJ1-4, with D possibly TRBD1 on 6 matching bases. The CDR3 sequence is 13 residues long. Germline V gene data show CDR1 as SGHNT and CDR2 as YYREEE (reference sequence). V lost 0 bases and J 7 bases, leaving 7 bases between the germline ends. The CDR3 spells CASSLVGGEKLFF. As DNA, the CDR3 is TGTGCCAGCAGCTTGGTAGGGGGTGAAAAACTGTTTTTT.

The chain carries TRBV9 and TRBJ1-1; no reliable D call. CDR3 size: 16 residues. V was cut by 0 bases and J by 2 bases, with 14 bases left in between. Germline CDR1 is SGDLS and CDR2 is YYNGEE. The CDR3 sequence: CASSVVQHPVNTEAFF. DNA for the CDR3: TGTGCCAGCAGCGTAGTCCAGCACCCCGTTAACACTGAAGCTTTCTTT.

The chain combines TRBV4-2 with TRBJ1-1, with D possibly being TRBD1 (5 bases). Germline V gives CDR1 LGHNA, CDR2 YNFKEQ. The CDR3 is 16 residues long. Trimming removed 1 base from V and 0 bases from J, with 12 bases in between. CDR3 sequence reads: CASSQAGSTVNTEAFF. CDR3 nucleotides: TGTGCCAGCAGCCAAGCAGGGTCCACCGTGAACACTGAAGCTTTCTTT.

The chain uses TRBV30 and TRBJ2-2; TRBD1 or TRBD2 may be the D gene (5 bases each). CDR3 size: 14 residues. Trimming stripped 4 bases from V and 4 bases from J, with 13 bases between. Germline assignment: CDR1 GTSNPN and CDR2 SVGIG (reference sequence). CDR3 protein: CAWNLGRATGELFF. The CDR3 nucleotides are TGTGCCTGGAATTTGGGACGGGCCACCGGGGAGCTGTTTTTT.

This clone has only a few counts. This chain connects TRBV28 to TRBJ2-2, with 10 nucleotides matching TRBD2. The CDR3 runs 18 residues. The germline V gene encodes CDR1 MDHEN and CDR2 SYDVKM. Trimming cost V 5 bases and J 1 base; bases outside gene matches: 10. CDR3 bases: TGTGCCAGCAGTCCGGGCCTAGCGGGGGTGATGAACACCGGGGAGCTGTTTTTT. Its protein is CASSPGLAGVMNTGELFF.

This chain links TRBV5-1 with TRBJ2-3; tentatively, D is TRBD1 or TRBD2 (5 bases each). The length of the CDR3 is 13 residues. V dropped 3 bases and J dropped 6 bases, with 11 bases sitting between them. The V gene's germline CDR1 is SGHRS and CDR2 YFSETQ. CDR3 amino acids: CASSWSEGDTQYF. As DNA, the CDR3 is TGCGCCAGCAGCTGGAGTGAGGGGGATACGCAGTATTTT.

V is TRBV7-6 and J is TRBJ2-5; no definite D call. The germline V and J ends were trimmed by 5 bases and 2 bases, with 12 bases remaining between them. The CDR3 is 14 residues long. CDR1 SGHVS and CDR2 FNYEAQ come from the germline V gene. The CDR3 here is CASSPPLKQETQYF. DNA of the CDR3: TGTGCCAGCAGCCCACCCCTTAAGCAAGAGACCCAGTACTTC.

The gene calls are TRBV14 and TRBJ1-1; D not resolved. The CDR3 is 12 amino acids. Looked up from germline, CDR1 is SGHDN and CDR2 is FVKESK. V was clipped by 1 base and J by 6 bases, with 6 bases between them. CDR3 bases: TGTGCCAGCAGCCAAGGGATTTCTGAAGCTTTCTTT. Translated: CASSQGISEAFF.

The chain uses TRBV2 and TRBJ2-3; D uncertain. Trimming took off 3 bases at V and 7 bases at J, with 17 bases between the two ends. Per germline, CDR1 SNHLY and CDR2 FYNNEI. The CDR3 runs to 15 residues. The CDR3 region is CASSDKSLGKNTQYF. The CDR3 coding sequence is TGTGCCAGCAGTGATAAATCGCTCGGAAAGAATACGCAGTATTTT.

The gene calls are TRBV6-7 and TRBJ1-3, with D unclear. TRBV6-7 is flagged as an ORF with uncertain function. With 0 bases removed from V and 8 bases from J, the gap between germline ends came to 8 bases. The CDR3 totals 13 residues. The CDR3 is CASSYSQLYTIYF. The CDR3 nucleotides read TGTGCCAGCAGTTACTCCCAACTGTACACCATATATTTT.

This rearrangement joins TRBV29-1 to TRBJ1-1, with D uncertain. The CDR3 length is 12 residues. V lost 2 bases and J 7 bases, leaving 11 bases between the germline ends. The V gene's germline CDR1 is SQVTM and CDR2 ANQGSEA. CDR3 sequence (DNA): TGCAGCGTTGAATTAAGGCAGATTGAAGCTTTCTTT. This gives the protein CSVELRQIEAFF.

This clone was seen more than once but under ten times. The gene calls are TRBV19 and TRBJ2-1; tentatively, D is TRBD1 (5 bases). The germline V gene encodes CDR1 LNHDA and CDR2 SQIVND (reference sequence). V was clipped by 5 bases and J by 0 bases, with 14 bases between them. The CDR3 runs to 16 residues. The CDR3 loop is CASSARTRYSYNEQFF. DNA of the CDR3: TGTGCCAGTAGTGCACGGACACGTTACTCCTACAATGAGCAGTTCTTC.

The V call is TRBV6-6, the J call TRBJ1-2; D might be TRBD1 (5 bases). Germline V CDR1 and CDR2: MNHNY, SVGAGI (reference sequence). V was trimmed by 2 bases and J by 8 bases, leaving 12 bases between them. This CDR3 is 13 amino acids long. CDR3 in amino acids: CASSYMGLGGYTF. Written as DNA, the CDR3 is TGTGCCAGCAGTTACATGGGGCTAGGGGGCTACACCTTC.

The gene calls are TRBV7-8 and TRBJ2-5; tentatively, D is TRBD1 (6 bases). Trimming shortened V by 7 bases and J by 4 bases, and 16 bases separated the two germline ends. Germline CDR1 SGHVS, CDR2 FQNEAQ. This CDR3 is 14 amino acids long. The CDR3 reads CASTNRARRETQYF. The CDR3 DNA follows: TGTGCCAGCACCAACAGGGCCCGTCGAGAGACCCAGTACTTC. The complete variable domain, with remaining parts taken from reference TRBV7-8 and TRBJ2-5, reads GAGVSQSPRYKVAKRGQDVALRCDPISGHVSLFWYQQALGQGPEFLTYFQNEAQLDKSGLPSDRFFAERPEGSVSTLKIQRTQQEDSAVYLCASTNRARRETQYFGPGTRLLVL.

The chain combines TRBV7-8 with TRBJ1-3; weak D call: TRBD1 (6 bases). V was clipped by 2 bases and J by 0 bases, with 17 bases between them. Germline V gives CDR1 SGHVS, CDR2 FQNEAQ. The CDR3 has 18 amino acids. In DNA form, the CDR3 reads TGTGCCAGCAGCTTATCCAGCAGGAGGGGGAACTCTGGAAACACCATATATTTT. This encodes CASSLSSRRGNSGNTIYF.

This clone was counted a single time. The rearrangement joins TRBV19 to TRBJ2-7; weak D call: TRBD1 (5 bases). Germline-derived CDR1 and CDR2 are LNHDA and SQIVND (reference sequence). Between the trimmed V and J ends, which lost 1 base and 4 bases, there was a span of 14 bases. The CDR3 length is 15 residues. CDR3 in amino acids: CASSIGAGSPYEQYF. In nucleotides, the CDR3 is TGTGCCAGTAGTATAGGGGCAGGGTCCCCTTACGAGCAGTACTTC.

This chain joins TRBV5-4 and TRBJ1-1; D uncertain. The germline gives CDR1 SGHNT, CDR2 YYREEE (reference sequence). This CDR3 contains 16 residues. Trimming shortened V by 0 bases and J by 4 bases, and 16 bases separated the two germline ends. CDR3 nucleotides: TGTGCCAGCAGCTTGGGTTCCAGAAACGTTGGCACTGAAGCTTTCTTT. Protein: CASSLGSRNVGTEAFF. The complete variable domain, with remaining parts taken from reference TRBV5-4 and TRBJ1-1, reads ETGVTQSPTHLIKTRGQQVTLRCSSQSGHNTVSWYQQALGQGPQFIFQYYREEENGRGNFPPRFSGLQFPNYSSELNVNALELDDSALYLCASSLGSRNVGTEAFFGQGTRLTVV.

This clone was picked up a small number of times. The V call is TRBV29-1, the J call TRBJ1-1; a weak D match, TRBD1 (6 bases). Trimming stripped 6 bases from V and 4 bases from J, with 9 bases between. CDR1 is SQVTM and CDR2 is ANQGSEA in the germline V gene. The CDR3 is 11 amino acids. CDR3 nucleotide sequence: TGCAGCGTAGTACAGGGCACTGAAGCTTTCTTT. Its protein is CSVVQGTEAFF. Looking up the rest from reference TRBV29-1 and TRBJ1-1 gives the full variable domain: SAVISQKPSRDICQRGTSLTIQCQVDSQVTMMFWYRQQPGQSLTLIATANQGSEATYESGFVIDKFPISRPNLTFSTLTVSNMSPEDSSIYLCSVVQGTEAFFGQGTRLTVV.

This chain joins TRBV7-2 and TRBJ1-5, with 7 positions matching TRBD1. Germline V gives CDR1 SGHTA, CDR2 FQGNSA. Trimming took 5 bases from V and 3 from J; bases not matched to a gene: 10. The CDR3 is made up of 16 amino acids. The CDR3 DNA follows: TGTGCCAGCAGCGTTTCCGGGACAGCAATCAATCAGCCCCAGCATTTT. Its protein is CASSVSGTAINQPQHF.

The chain employs TRBV9 and TRBJ1-1; D is undetermined. V gave up 4 bases and J gave up 3 bases, with 10 bases separating them. The CDR3 is made up of 13 amino acids. From germline, CDR1 is SGDLS and CDR2 YYNGEE. The CDR3 region has the DNA TGTGCCAGCAGCACACGACCCGACACTGAAGCTTTCTTT. It encodes CASSTRPDTEAFF.

This chain uses TRBV7-2 with TRBJ2-7; TRBD2 aligns across 8 bases. The germline V gene has CDR1 SGHTA and CDR2 FQGNSA. The CDR3 length is 15 residues. Trimming took 5 bases from V and 5 from J; bases not matched to a gene: 11. The CDR3 reads CASSPPRGGRDEQYF. The CDR3 DNA reads as TGTGCCAGCAGCCCCCCTCGGGGGGGACGGGACGAGCAGTACTTC.

This clone was seen once. The chain links TRBV10-3 to TRBJ2-1; 9 bases match TRBD2. Germline-derived CDR1 and CDR2 are ENHRY and SYGVKD. J gave up 7 bases and V 10 bases, and 8 bases lay outside the gene matches. CDR3 length: 13 residues. The chain's CDR3 is CASGGAADNEQFF. The CDR3 DNA is TGTGCCAGCGGGGGGGCCGCGGATAATGAGCAGTTCTTC.

This clone occurred a few times. V is TRBV5-1 and J is TRBJ2-7, with D perhaps TRBD1 or TRBD2 (5 bases each). Trimming removed 3 bases from V and 2 bases from J, with 9 bases in between. There are 13 residues in the CDR3. Germline assignment: CDR1 SGHRS and CDR2 YFSETQ. The CDR3 sequence: CASSWDGAYEQYF. CDR3 coding DNA: TGCGCCAGCAGCTGGGACGGAGCCTACGAGCAGTACTTC.